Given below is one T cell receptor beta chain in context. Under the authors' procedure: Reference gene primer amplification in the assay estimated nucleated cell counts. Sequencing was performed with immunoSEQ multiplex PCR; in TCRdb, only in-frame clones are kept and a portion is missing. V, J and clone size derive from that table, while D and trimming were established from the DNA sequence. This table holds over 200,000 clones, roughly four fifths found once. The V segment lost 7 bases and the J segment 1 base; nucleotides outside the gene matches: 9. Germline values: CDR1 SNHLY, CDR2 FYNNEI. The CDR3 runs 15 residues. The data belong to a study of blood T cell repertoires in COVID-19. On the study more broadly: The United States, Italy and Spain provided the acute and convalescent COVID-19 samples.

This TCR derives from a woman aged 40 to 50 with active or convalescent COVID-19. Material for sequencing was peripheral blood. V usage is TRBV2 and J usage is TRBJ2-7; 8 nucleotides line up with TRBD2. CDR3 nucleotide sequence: TGTGCCAGCAAGGAGCGGCGGGGGGCATCCTACGAGCAGTACTTC. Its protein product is CASKERRGASYEQYF. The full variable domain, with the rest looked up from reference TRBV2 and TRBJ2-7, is EPEVTQTPSHQVTQMGQEVILRCVPISNHLYFYWYRQILGQKVEFLVSFYNNEISEKSEIFDDQFSVERPDGSNFTLKIRSTKLEDSAMYFCASKERRGASYEQYFGPGTRLTVT.